A single sample is the source of the 18 T cell receptor beta chains below, sequenced in a study of blood T cells in healthy people across ages. The use of a sample-barcoded 5' primer and a J-beta primer mix characterized a second PCR of roughly 6 to 12 cycles. TCRdb re-derived calls from the 5' RACE reads in MiXCR, one entry per CDR3 protein. This sample yields 1,100,000 or so distinct CDR3 sequences, of which more than 35% are seen a single time; over 15% belongs to the top ten. Sequencing used blood. Receptors were obtained from a woman in her sixties in good health.

The chain employs TRBV12-3 or TRBV12-4 and TRBJ2-3; 12 nucleotides align to TRBD2. Germline trimming cut 4 bases from V and 14 bases from J; bases unmatched to any gene: 19. This CDR3 has 17 amino acids. The CDR3 DNA reads as TGTGCCAGCAGTTCGGCCGGGACTAGCGGGTATCTCAGATACGCGTATTTT. Translation gives CASSSAGTSGYLRYAYF.

This clonotype is a singleton in its sample. J is TRBJ2-1 and V is TRBV29-1; D might be TRBD1 (6 bases). CDR1 is SQVTM and CDR2 is ANQGSEA in the germline V gene. CDR3 length equals 15 residues. The V and J ends lost 5 bases and 10 bases respectively, with 24 bases between them. The CDR3 loop is CSVKTPGTNYVEQFF. The CDR3 coding sequence is TGCAGCGTTAAAACCCCCGGGACAAACTACGTGGAGCAGTTCTTC.

The chain uses TRBV20-1 and TRBJ2-1, with 11 bases aligning to TRBD2. The CDR3 is made up of 15 amino acids. Trimming took 4 bases from V and 7 from J; bases not matched to a gene: 9. The V gene's germline CDR1 is DFQATT and CDR2 SNEGSKA (reference sequence). CDR3 protein: CSAIEASGRRNEQFF. The DNA of the CDR3 is TGCAGTGCTATCGAGGCTAGCGGGAGGAGAAATGAGCAGTTCTTC.

The J gene is TRBJ2-3, the V gene TRBV24-1; 7 bases are shared with TRBD1. The V gene end was trimmed by 3 bases and the J gene end by 6 bases; junction bases not matched to a gene: 2. The CDR3 totals 13 residues. Per germline, CDR1 KGHDR and CDR2 SFDVKD. CDR3 DNA sequence: TGTGCCACCAGTGATGACAGGGCCGATACGCAGTATTTT. Its translation is CATSDDRADTQYF.

J is TRBJ2-7 and V is TRBV6-1, with 10 bases matching TRBD2. The J call could be wrong; TRBJ2-5 is a better fit for the DNA end. This CDR3 spans 16 amino acids. In germline, CDR1 is MNHNS, CDR2 SASEGT. The CDR3 is CASLFKRAGGPGTQYF. In nucleotides, the CDR3 is TGTGCCAGCCTATTCAAAAGAGCGGGAGGGCCGGGGACCCAGTACTTC.

The chain is built from TRBV14 and TRBJ2-2, with TRBD2 matching 8 bases. Unmatched junction bases numbered 3, after V lost 1 base and J lost 5 bases. This CDR3 is 15 amino acids long. The germline V gene has CDR1 SGHDN and CDR2 FVKESK. CDR3 sequence (DNA): TGTGCCAGCAGCCAAGTAAGACTAGCGACCGGGGAGCTGTTTTTT. Protein: CASSQVRLATGELFF.

The J gene is TRBJ2-1, the V gene TRBV19; TRBD2 agrees at 10 bases. The germline gives CDR1 LNHDA, CDR2 SQIVND (reference sequence). The CDR3 extends over 14 amino acids. After removal of 9 bases from V and 8 bases from J, the junction contained 10 bases not matched to a gene. CDR3 sequence (DNA): TGTGCCAGCAGAGGACTAGCGGCTCGGGATGAGCAGTTCTTC. It specifies CASRGLAARDEQFF.

This clonotype was seen a few times. The chain links TRBV3-1 to TRBJ2-7; D not certain. The germline V gene has CDR1 LGHDT and CDR2 YNNKEL (reference sequence). The V gene lost 2 bases and the J gene lost 3 bases, with 8 bases spanning the gap. The CDR3 covers 13 residues. CDR3 sequence: CASSQREFYEQYF. The CDR3 region has the DNA TGTGCCAGCAGCCAAAGGGAATTCTACGAGCAGTACTTC.

This clonotype was found a few times. V gene TRBV20-1 combines with J gene TRBJ2-1; 15 bases match TRBD2. The CDR3 covers 16 residues. Germline V lookup: CDR1 DFQATT, CDR2 SNEGSKA (reference sequence). J lost 8 bases, V lost 5 bases, and 10 bases had no gene match. The CDR3 loop reads CSALSRTSGRADEQFF. DNA for the CDR3: TGCAGTGCTCTCTCTCGGACTAGCGGGAGGGCGGATGAGCAGTTCTTC.

The chain has TRBV6-5 and TRBJ1-2, with 10 bases aligning to TRBD1. Germline loops: CDR1 MNHEY, CDR2 SVGAGI. The CDR3 length is 14 residues. Trimming removed 5 bases from V and 4 bases from J; junction bases left unmatched: 4. In DNA form, the CDR3 reads TGTGCCAGCAGTGACAGGGGGCTGAGCTATGGCTACACCTTC. Its translation: CASSDRGLSYGYTF.

The chain has TRBV10-3 and TRBJ2-5; no firm D call. This CDR3 has 11 residues. Germline CDR1 and CDR2: ENHRY and SYGVKD. V lost 0 bases to trimming and J lost 11 bases, with 7 bases between them. The CDR3 nucleotides are TGTGCCATCAGTGAGTCTGTAAAGCAGTACTTC. Protein sequence: CAISESVKQYF.

This chain connects TRBV7-9 to TRBJ1-5; tentatively, D is TRBD1 (6 bases). The ends were cut back, 5 bases at V and 6 bases at J, with 11 bases in the middle. This CDR3 region has 13 residues. CDR1 is SEHNR, CDR2 FQNEAQ, per germline (reference sequence). For the CDR3, the DNA is TGTGCCAGCAGCGCCACAGGGCCTCAGCCCCAGCATTTT. Amino acids: CASSATGPQPQHF.

The CDR3 DNA reads as TGTGCCAGCAGTTTCGCATCCTTCTATGGCTACACCTTC. Translated, it gives CASSFASFYGYTF. The V gene is TRBV12-3 or TRBV12-4, the J gene TRBJ1-2; D is undetermined. This CDR3 has 13 amino acids. Trimming left V 3 bases short and J 4 bases short, with 9 bases between.

This clonotype has a handful of counts. The chain combines TRBV7-9 with TRBJ2-1; 14 bases align to TRBD2. The germline CDR1 and CDR2 sequences are SEHNR and FQNEAQ (reference sequence). The CDR3 length is 19 residues. V dropped 1 base and J dropped 5; count of bases not matched to a gene: 10. CDR3 coding DNA: TGTGCCAGCAGCTTAGGAGGTAGACTAGCGGGAGGGCCGGACAATGAGCAGTTCTTC. It yields the protein CASSLGGRLAGGPDNEQFF. The full variable domain, rest sourced from reference TRBV7-9 and TRBJ2-1, is DTGVSQNPRHKITKRGQNVTFRCDPISEHNRLYWYRQTLGQGPEFLTYFQNEAQLEKSRLLSDRFSAERPKGSFSTLEIQRTEQGDSAMYLCASSLGGRLAGGPDNEQFFGPGTRLTVL.

The chain has TRBV7-9 and TRBJ2-7, with D unresolved. V was shortened by 5 bases and J by 4 bases, with 12 bases between the two germline ends. Per the germline V gene, CDR1 is SEHNR and CDR2 is FQNEAQ (reference sequence). The CDR3 has 13 residues. CDR3 sequence (DNA): TGTGCCAGCAGCACATCCACATATTACGAGCAGTACTTC. This codes for CASSTSTYYEQYF.

This rearrangement joins TRBV27 to TRBJ2-5; D is perhaps TRBD1 (5 bases). The J call may not be correct, given that the DNA end is closer to TRBJ2-7. This CDR3 has 14 residues. CDR1 MNHEY and CDR2 SMNVEV come from the germline V gene (reference sequence). The CDR3 is CASSVRSQGHEQYF. The CDR3 region has the DNA TGTGCCAGCAGTGTGAGGTCGCAGGGCCACGAGCAGTACTTC.

This clonotype has only a few counts. The V gene is TRBV7-2, the J gene TRBJ1-6; 9 bases are shared with TRBD1. The CDR3 spans 15 residues. CDR1 SGHTA and CDR2 FQGNSA come from the germline V gene. After removal of 5 bases from V and 7 bases from J, the junction contained 6 bases not matched to a gene. CDR3 nucleotide sequence: TGTGCCAGCAGCCGCTGGGACAGGGTGAATTCACCCCTCCACTTT. Translating gives CASSRWDRVNSPLHF.

Regarding this clonotype: The junction does not match germline at one end; this may be a read error. This chain uses TRBV6-1 with TRBJ2-7; D remains unclear. Germline lookup yields CDR1 MNHNS and CDR2 SASEGT. This CDR3 region has 12 residues. CDR3: CASSEGMYEQYF. The CDR3 DNA is TGTGCCAGCAGCGAAGGAATGTACGAGCAGTACTTC.